A selection of T cell receptor beta chains follows, all from one sample in a study of blood T cells in healthy people across ages. MiXCR, applied by TCRdb to the 5' RACE reads, yields one record per CDR3 protein. This sample yields just over 1 million distinct CDR3 sequences, of which under 55% are seen a single time; approximately 20% belongs to the top ten. The sequenced material came from blood. The receptors originated from a woman aged 55-75 years in good health. Both conserved end residues are part of each CDR3. D genes are given only for firm matches. The listing skips clone size in some rows; elsewhere it reads once, few, many or a size class.

TRBV7-8	TRBJ1-2	TRBD1	few	TGTGCCAGCAGCCCTTGGGCGGGGACAGGGGGTACCTATGGCTACACCTTC	CASSPWAGTGGTYGYTF
TRBV4-1	TRBJ2-7	TRBD2	NA	TGCGCCACGCTTGGGGGGGAGCTGGGGCTAGAGACCCGGTACTTC	CATLGGELGLETRYF
TRBV29-1	TRBJ2-7	NA	few	TGCAGCGCCGTGAGGGAAAGCTACGAGCAGTACTTC	CSAVRESYEQYF
TRBV28	TRBJ2-7	TRBD1	NA	TGTGCCAGCAGTTTCCCGGGACAGGGCCTTTTAGGGGAGCAGTACTTC	CASSFPGQGLLGEQYF
TRBV6-2/TRBV6-3	TRBJ2-3	NA	NA	TGTGCCAGCAGTGACCGGGACATCCTACTTGCGGCAGATACGCAGTATTTT	CASSDRDILLAADTQYF
TRBV3-1	TRBJ1-1	NA	NA	TGTGCCAGCAGCCAGGGGACGAACACTGAAGCTTTCTTT	CASSQGTNTEAFF
TRBV20-1	TRBJ2-7	TRBD1	few	TGCAGTGCTAGTAGGACAGGGATCCCCTACGAGCAGTACTTC	CSASRTGIPYEQYF
TRBV6-2/TRBV6-3	TRBJ2-3	TRBD2	few	TGTGCCAGCAGTTACTCCCCCGGGGGGACGGATACGCAGTATTTT	CASSYSPGGTDTQYF
TRBV28	TRBJ2-5	NA	once	TGTGCCAGCAGACAGTCTGGGGCCCAGTACTTC	CASRQSGAQYF
TRBV20-1	TRBJ2-5	TRBD2	NA	TGCAGTGCCACCCGGACTAGCGGGACCTCGGGCGGGGTCCAGTACTTC	CSATRTSGTSGGVQYF
TRBV4-2	TRBJ2-7	NA	NA	TGTGCCAGCAGCAAAGAGGGCCGAGCTAGATCCCCTAAATCCTACGAGCAGTACTTC	CASSKEGRARSPKSYEQYF
TRBV4-2	TRBJ1-3	NA	NA	TGTGCCAGCAGCCACCCCCTGAGAGGAACTGGAAACACCATATATTTT	CASSHPLRGTGNTIYF